This T cell receptor beta chain originates from a study of cytomegalovirus exposure and HLA in healthy donors. Both 60 Vbeta primers and 13 Jbeta primers went into the PCR. Using immunoSEQ multiplex PCR, the repertoire was profiled, and TCRdb retains in-frame clones only, with some absent. The repertoire holds roughly 98,000 clones, with around 77% as singletons. About this clone itself: Its ends do not fully match the called genes, so a read error is possible.

Input material: PBMCs. The sequence derives from a female donor in good health and CMV-seronegative.

As DNA, the CDR3 is TGTGCCAGCAGCTTATATGGTGGGGCCATCTTC. Translating gives CASSLYGGAIF. The rearrangement joins TRBV11-2 to TRBJ2-1, with TRBD1 as a possible D gene (5 bases). The germline gives CDR1 SGHAT, CDR2 FQNNGV. This CDR3 region has 11 residues.